The clone carrying this T cell receptor (beta chain) has a handful of counts. This sample is drawn from a study of immune evolution from preneoplasia to lung adenocarcinoma. The CDR3 runs 16 residues. Trimming took 3 bases from V and 4 from J, leaving 16 bases between them. Germline lookup yields CDR1 MGHRA and CDR2 YSYEKL. Some clones are missing from TCRdb's copy, which holds only in-frame ones; the method was immunoSEQ multiplex PCR. The sample yields about 8,000 clones, approximately 75% seen once. Sequenced: FFPE adjacent normal lung tissue. This TCR was recovered from a person aged 60 to 80 with lung adenocarcinoma. The J gene is TRBJ1-3, the V gene TRBV4-1; perhaps TRBD1 as D (6 bases). The CDR3 DNA follows: TGCGCCAGCAGCCAGGCCGACAGGCCGGTCGGAAACACCATATATTTT. Its translation is CASSQADRPVGNTIYF.